The clone carrying this T cell receptor beta chain appeared a few times. Its target is not known. The data were obtained in a study of T cell repertoires in cytomegalovirus infection. Whole-study context: As its CMV epitopes, the study selected recently identified HLA-C-restricted and well-studied HLA-B-restricted targets. Public signatures in TCR beta pointed to CMV infection and matching HLA type.

Germline V gene sequence: CDR1 DFQATT, CDR2 SNEGSKA (reference sequence). The CDR3 runs to 13 residues. V was pared by 0 bases and J by 0 bases, with 5 bases between. MiXCR, applied by TCRdb to the reads, yields one record per CDR3 protein. The table includes about 100,000 distinct CDR3 sequences, about 31% detected once. The J gene is TRBJ1-1, the V gene TRBV20-1; no firm D call. The sample consisted of CD8+ T cells from cultured PBMCs, taken from culture after CMV antigen stimulation. This sequence was found in a human donor in good health (CMV status not recorded). Some clones in this sample may be carry-over from other donors' samples. CDR3: CSARDPLNTEAFF. CDR3 DNA sequence: TGCAGTGCTAGAGATCCCCTGAACACTGAAGCTTTCTTT.